A single T cell receptor (beta chain) is shown here with its context. The data originate from a study of T cells in narcolepsy. Sequencing used immunoSEQ multiplex PCR; TCRdb keeps in-frame clones, though not all of them. The sample yields some 10,000 clones, approximately 94% seen once. The CDR3 length is 16 residues. V was pared by 2 bases and J by 0 bases, with 11 bases between. Germline CDR1 MNHNY, CDR2 SVGAGI (reference sequence). The source material was CD45RA- memory CD4+ T cells from PBMCs. This sequence joins TRBV6-6 and TRBJ2-1, with D possibly TRBD2 on 6 matching bases. This sequence originates from a human donor with narcolepsy. CDR3 residues: CASSYGGTVSYNEQFF. The CDR3 bases are TGTGCCAGCAGTTACGGGGGGACCGTCTCCTACAATGAGCAGTTCTTC.